These T cell receptor beta chains were read from a single sample in a study of T-cell memory formation after mild COVID-19. TCRdb itself ran the 5' RACE reads through MiXCR, one entry per CDR3 protein. The data show some 130,000 distinct CDR3 sequences, approximately 15% seen once. The sample was PBMCs or a T cell subset sorted from them (not recorded which). These receptors were taken from a man aged 18 to 35 who had mild COVID-19 (a few samples of this study predate the infection). Cell type and time point are not known. Both conserved end residues are part of each CDR3. The D gene is left open where the match is weak. Rows may omit the clone size; those that give it use once, few, many or a size class.

>TRBJ2-3|15|TRBD2|TRBV5-1|-
TGCGCCAGCAGCTTAGAGAGCGGGGGAGCAGATACGCAGTATTTT
CASSLESGGADTQYF
>TRBJ1-3|15|TRBD1|TRBV9|-
TGTGCCAGCAGCACAGGGGGCGCCGGGGGAAACACCATATATTTT
CASSTGGAGGNTIYF
>TRBJ1-6|13|-|TRBV10-2|-
TGCGCCAGCAGTGAACCAGCCAATTCACCCCTCCACTTT
CASSEPANSPLHF
>TRBJ1-1|13|-|TRBV18|-
TGTGCCAGCTCACCGATGGAGAACACTGAAGCTTTCTTT
CASSPMENTEAFF
>TRBJ1-1|13|-|TRBV6-2/TRBV6-3|-
TGTGCCAGCAAGACAAGGGTTGACACTGAAGCTTTCTTT
CASKTRVDTEAFF
>TRBJ1-2|12|-|TRBV24-1|few
TGTGCCACCAGTGACAACGGAGGGCGCTACACCTTC
CATSDNGGRYTF
>TRBJ2-1|14|-|TRBV3-1|few
TGTGCCAGCAGCCTCTCGGCGAGCGCCGGTGAGCAGTTCTTC
CASSLSASAGEQFF
>TRBJ2-5|17|-|TRBV5-1|-
TGCGCCAGCAGCCCTGGGACATGGGGCATAGGGCGAGAGACCCAGTACTTC
CASSPGTWGIGRETQYF
>TRBJ2-1|15|TRBD1|TRBV12-3/TRBV12-4|few
TGTGCCAGCAGTATGGGACAGGGAGCCTACAATGAGCAGTTCTTC
CASSMGQGAYNEQFF
>TRBJ1-5|15|-|TRBV6-5|-
TGTGCCAGCAGTTCCCGGACCTCAAGAGGCCAGCCCCAGCATTTT
CASSSRTSRGQPQHF
>TRBJ2-7|13|-|TRBV6-5|few
TGTGCCAGCAGTTACAACCTTAGGGACGAGCAGTACTTC
CASSYNLRDEQYF
>TRBJ1-1|14|-|TRBV14|-
TGTGCCAGCAGCGGGCCGAGAGGGCACACTGAAGCTTTCTTT
CASSGPRGHTEAFF
>TRBJ2-6|15|-|TRBV7-3|-
TGTGCCAGCAGCTTATCACAAGCTGGGGCCAACGTCCTGACTTTC
CASSLSQAGANVLTF
>TRBJ2-3|13|-|TRBV5-1|-
TGCGCCAGCAGCTTAGGGGACGCAGATACGCAGTATTTT
CASSLGDADTQYF
>TRBJ2-5|14|TRBD2|TRBV11-2|-
TGTGCCAGCAGCTTAGTCCCTAGCGGGGGGGCCCGGTACTTC
CASSLVPSGGARYF
>TRBJ1-6|15|-|TRBV6-5|few
TGTGCCAGCAGTACCACCGGGAATATACGTCTACCCCTCCACTTT
CASSTTGNIRLPLHF
>TRBJ1-1|12|-|TRBV4-2|-
TGTGCCAGCAGCTCTCGAGAGGGTCGAGCTTTCTTT
CASSSREGRAFF
>TRBJ2-1|15|TRBD1|TRBV15|-
TGTGCCACCAGCAGTACCGGGACAGGGTACAATGAGCAGTTCTTC
CATSSTGTGYNEQFF
>TRBJ2-5|17|TRBD1|TRBV7-8|-
TGTGCCAGCAGCTTATTCCCGGCAGGGGGTCCTGGAGAGACCCAGTACTTC
CASSLFPAGGPGETQYF
>TRBJ2-3|14|TRBD2|TRBV20-1|-
TGCAGTGCTATTAGCGGGGGAGTCACAGATACGCAGTATTTT
CSAISGGVTDTQYF
>TRBJ2-2|15|-|TRBV5-1|medium-sized
TGCGCCAGCAGCTTGCTGGCTAGCGAGACCGGGGAGCTGTTTTTT
CASSLLASETGELFF
>TRBJ2-7|10|-|TRBV6-6|few
TGTGCCAGCGGATCGTACGAGCAGTACTTC
CASGSYEQYF
>TRBJ2-5|16|-|TRBV12-3/TRBV12-4|-
TGTGCCAGCAGTTTAGGCAGGACAAAGGGCCAAAAGACCCAGTACTTC
CASSLGRTKGQKTQYF
>TRBJ2-5|13|-|TRBV5-1|few
TGCGCCAGCACGGGGGACACCCAAGAGACCCAGTACTTC
CASTGDTQETQYF